This entry features one T cell receptor (beta chain) sequence. Its antigen is currently unknown. The data were obtained in a study of T cells in Graves' hyperthyroidism and ophthalmopathy. Researchers amplified the TCR beta CDR3 regions from RNA transcripts. The primer set for the first-round RT-PCR of the TCR CDR3 was HTBI. A single record per CDR3 protein comes from TCRdb applying MiXCR to the multiplex PCR reads. The table includes 650,000 to 800,000 distinct CDR3 sequences, just under 45% detected once. CDR1 is DFQATT and CDR2 is SNEGSKA in the germline V gene (reference sequence). This CDR3 is 19 amino acids long. V was clipped by 0 bases and J by 0 bases; unmatched bases: 13. Findings and limits, study-wide: Blood shared most expanded thyroid clonotypes above 0.001.

The sample taken for sequencing was peripheral blood or thyroid tissue (not recorded which). The chain is built from TRBV20-1 and TRBJ1-5, with 8 nucleotides matching TRBD1. This clonotype originated in an adult man with Graves' disease, either hyperthyroidism or ophthalmopathy (not recorded which). Written as DNA, the CDR3 is TGCAGTGCTAGAGATATGCTCGGACAGGGTTTTTCTAGCAATCAGCCCCAGCATTTT. Translating it yields CSARDMLGQGFSSNQPQHF.